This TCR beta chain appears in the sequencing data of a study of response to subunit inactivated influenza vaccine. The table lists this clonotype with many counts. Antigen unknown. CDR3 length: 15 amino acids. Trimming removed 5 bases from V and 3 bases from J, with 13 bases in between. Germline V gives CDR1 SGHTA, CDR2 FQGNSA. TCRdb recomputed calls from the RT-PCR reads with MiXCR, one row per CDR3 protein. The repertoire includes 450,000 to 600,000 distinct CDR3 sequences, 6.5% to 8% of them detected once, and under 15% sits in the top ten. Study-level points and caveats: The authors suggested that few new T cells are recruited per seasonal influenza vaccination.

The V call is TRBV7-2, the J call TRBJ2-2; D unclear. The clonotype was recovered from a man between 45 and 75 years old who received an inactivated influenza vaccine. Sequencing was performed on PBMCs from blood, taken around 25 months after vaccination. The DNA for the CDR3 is TGTGCCAGCAGCCCTTCCGGGCGGTACACCGGGGAGCTGTTTTTT. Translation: CASSPSGRYTGELFF.